These 3 T cell receptor beta chains were all obtained from the same sample, sequenced in a study of blood T cell repertoires in COVID-19. The data were produced by immunoSEQ multiplex PCR, yet TCRdb's version contains in-frame clones alone and is incomplete. This sample has 250,000 to 350,000 clones, with 85% to 90% found just once. The sequenced sample consisted of peripheral blood. Receptor source: a woman aged 25 to 39 with COVID-19, enrolled during active disease.

The V and J genes are TRBV11-3 and TRBJ2-1, with 8 bases identical to TRBD1. The length of the CDR3 is 15 residues. From germline, CDR1 is SGHNT and CDR2 YENEEA. Trimming removed 4 bases from V and 7 bases from J; junction bases left unmatched: 9. As DNA, the CDR3 is TGTGCCAGCAGCTCAGGGGGCGACAGGGGAAATGAGCAGTTCTTC. It yields the protein CASSSGGDRGNEQFF.

The chain is built from TRBV19 and TRBJ1-1; 9 bases map to TRBD1. The CDR3 runs 15 residues. With 5 bases clipped from V and 10 bases from J, the junction kept 14 bases outside the gene matches. Germline CDR1 LNHDA, CDR2 SQIVND (reference sequence). The CDR3 coding sequence is TGTGCCAGTAGTGGGGGACAGGGCGGGCCGGGATCAGCTTTCTTT. As protein: CASSGGQGGPGSAFF.

The chain joins TRBV19 to TRBJ1-2; the D gene is possibly TRBD1 (5 bases). The germline V and J ends were trimmed by 3 bases and 0 bases, with 17 bases remaining between them. CDR1 is LNHDA, CDR2 SQIVND, per germline (reference sequence). The CDR3 covers 17 residues. For the CDR3, the DNA is TGTGCCAGTAGTATTGGAACAGGTTTACAAGCTAACTATGGCTACACCTTC. It is translated as CASSIGTGLQANYGYTF. Full variable domain (rest looked up from reference TRBV19 and TRBJ1-2): DGGITQSPKYLFRKEGQNVTLSCEQNLNHDAMYWYRQDPGQGLRLIYYSQIVNDFQKGDIAEGYSVSREKKESFPLTVTSAQKNPTAFYLCASSIGTGLQANYGYTFGSGTRLTVV.